The 23 T cell receptor beta chains reported below all come from one sample, sequenced in a study of siplizumab effects on memory and regulatory T cells. Sequenced by immunoSEQ multiplex PCR; TCRdb stores in-frame clones only, minus some. This sample has roughly 75,000 clones; approximately 93% occur once, and the top ten carry about 5%. Sequencing was carried out using CD8+ T cells sorted from blood. The receptors originated from a human donor in good health.

The V call is TRBV6-4, the J call TRBJ2-2; 10 positions match TRBD1. There are 15 residues in the CDR3. Per germline, CDR1 MRHNA and CDR2 SNTAGT. V dropped 5 bases and J dropped 4; count of bases not matched to a gene: 4. CDR3 DNA sequence: TGTGCCAGCAGTACGACAGGGGGCGGCACCGGGGAGCTGTTTTTT. Protein product: CASSTTGGGTGELFF.

The chain employs TRBV27 and TRBJ2-7; the match to TRBD2 covers 7 bases. Trimming removed 0 bases from V and 2 bases from J; junction bases left unmatched: 1. Germline CDR1 MNHEY, CDR2 SMNVEV (reference sequence). The CDR3 has 14 amino acids. DNA for the CDR3: TGTGCCAGCAGTTTATCCGGGGGGACCTACGAGCAGTACTTC. Encoded protein: CASSLSGGTYEQYF.

The V call is TRBV6-1, the J call TRBJ1-1; D is ambiguous. Trimming pared 8 bases from V and 4 bases from J, leaving 8 bases between. CDR1 MNHNS and CDR2 SASEGT come from the germline V gene. The CDR3 is 11 residues long. The CDR3 nucleotides read TGTGCCAGCGCTCGGGCCACTGAAGCTTTCTTT. Protein: CASARATEAFF.

This sequence joins TRBV10-3 and TRBJ2-1, with 7 nucleotides matching TRBD2. This CDR3 has 16 residues. Per the germline V gene, CDR1 is ENHRY and CDR2 is SYGVKD. J was trimmed by 0 bases and V by 2 bases; bases with no gene match: 4. CDR3 sequence (DNA): TGTGCCATCAGTGAGAGAGCGGGGTCCTCCTACAATGAGCAGTTCTTC. Its protein is CAISERAGSSYNEQFF.

This clone has a single count. This chain joins TRBV19 and TRBJ2-3, with 10 bases lining up with TRBD1. The CDR3 length is 17 residues. Per the germline V gene, CDR1 is LNHDA and CDR2 is SQIVND (reference sequence). The V and J ends lost 1 base and 3 bases, in that order; junction bases with no gene match: 7. The CDR3 DNA reads TGTGCCAGTAGTATAGGTGACAGGGGGCTGTGGACAGATACGCAGTATTTT. This encodes CASSIGDRGLWTDTQYF.

This clone appeared once. The chain uses TRBV29-1 and TRBJ1-1; 10 positions match TRBD1. V shed 3 bases and J 7 bases; nucleotides not matched to a gene: 14. There are 16 residues in the CDR3. Germline CDR1 is SQVTM and CDR2 is ANQGSEA. The CDR3 DNA reads as TGCAGCGTTGAGGTTACGTCCGGGACAGGGGATGGTGAAGCTTTCTTT. As protein: CSVEVTSGTGDGEAFF.

A word on this clone: Sequence at one end of the junction differs from germline and may be a read error. The rearrangement links TRBV6-5 to TRBJ2-1; a possible D gene is TRBD1 (7 bases). CDR1 and CDR2 from the germline V gene are MNHEY and SVGAGI. CDR3 size: 12 residues. The CDR3 DNA follows: TGTGCTAGCAGGGGGACTTCCAGTGAGCAGTTCTTC. It encodes CASRGTSSEQFF.

This clone occurred once. The rearrangement joins TRBV7-8 to TRBJ1-1, with D maybe TRBD1 (6 bases). The germline V and J ends were trimmed by 0 bases and 2 bases, with 19 bases remaining between them. This CDR3 is 18 amino acids long. Germline V gives CDR1 SGHVS, CDR2 FQNEAQ. The CDR3 sequence: CASSLALIPAGENTEAFF. The CDR3 DNA follows: TGTGCCAGCAGCTTAGCGCTAATACCGGCAGGGGAAAACACTGAAGCTTTCTTT.

This sequence joins TRBV4-3 and TRBJ2-1; perhaps TRBD1 as D (6 bases). In germline, CDR1 is LGHNA, CDR2 YSLEER. V shed 4 bases and J shed 7 bases, with 11 bases lying between them. The length of the CDR3 is 13 residues. This CDR3 is CASSRQQGNEQFF. CDR3 bases: TGCGCCAGCAGCCGCCAACAGGGAAATGAGCAGTTCTTC.

The J gene is TRBJ1-2, the V gene TRBV27; possible D gene TRBD1, 6 bases. The CDR3 consists of 13 residues. Germline CDR1 is MNHEY and CDR2 is SMNVEV (reference sequence). Trimming left V 2 bases short and J 8 bases short, with 12 bases between. The CDR3 reads CASSLMGAYGYTF. The CDR3 DNA reads as TGTGCCAGCAGTTTAATGGGGGCCTACGGCTACACCTTC.

This chain connects TRBV27 to TRBJ2-7, with a possible D match to TRBD1 (6 bases). The length of the CDR3 is 12 residues. CDR1 MNHEY and CDR2 SMNVEV come from the germline V gene (reference sequence). Between the trimmed V and J ends, which lost 4 bases and 4 bases, there was a span of 8 bases. The CDR3 protein is CASSSQGYEQYF. The CDR3 coding sequence is TGTGCCAGCAGTTCGCAGGGGTACGAGCAGTACTTC.

This rearrangement joins TRBV27 to TRBJ1-1, with D possibly TRBD1 on 6 matching bases. V was trimmed by 0 bases and J by 4 bases, leaving 12 bases between them. Germline CDR1 MNHEY, CDR2 SMNVEV (reference sequence). The CDR3 has 15 amino acids. CDR3 coding DNA: TGTGCCAGCAGTTTATCGGCCAGGGGTATCACTGAAGCTTTCTTT. This sequence encodes CASSLSARGITEAFF.

This clone was found once. The chain is built from TRBV9 and TRBJ2-5; TRBD2 matches at 12 bases. This CDR3 region has 16 residues. The trim removed 4 bases at V and 5 bases at J, leaving 9 bases unmatched. Germline CDR1 reads SGDLS; CDR2 reads YYNGEE. CDR3 amino acids: CASSTGLAGRGETQYF. CDR3 sequence (DNA): TGTGCCAGCAGCACCGGACTAGCGGGGCGTGGGGAGACCCAGTACTTC.

This clone was observed a handful of times. The chain links TRBV27 to TRBJ2-5; TRBD1 might be the D (6 bases). The J call may be incorrect, as the DNA end agrees better with TRBJ2-7. CDR3 length equals 12 residues. Germline CDR1 and CDR2: MNHEY and SMNVEV (reference sequence). In nucleotides, the CDR3 is TGTGCCAGCAGTTCCGGGACAAGCGAGCAGTACTTC. Translated, it gives CASSSGTSEQYF.

V usage is TRBV5-1 and J usage is TRBJ1-6; TRBD1 is a possible D gene (5 bases). The ends were cut back, 4 bases at V and 2 bases at J, with 13 bases in the middle. Germline V gives CDR1 SGHRS, CDR2 YFSETQ. The length of the CDR3 is 16 residues. CDR3 nucleotides: TGCGCCAGCAGCCCAAGACAGTTAACCTATAATTCACCCCTCCACTTT. Translated: CASSPRQLTYNSPLHF.

This chain uses TRBV9 with TRBJ1-1; unclear D gene. Germline loops: CDR1 SGDLS, CDR2 YYNGEE. V was shortened by 7 bases and J by 0 bases, with 10 bases between the two germline ends. The CDR3 is 13 amino acids. The CDR3 is CASGSHMNTEAFF. CDR3 bases: TGTGCCAGCGGTTCTCACATGAACACTGAAGCTTTCTTT.

This chain uses TRBV11-2 with TRBJ2-2; TRBD1 might be the D (6 bases). The CDR3 consists of 12 residues. Trimming shortened V by 5 bases and J by 7 bases, and 8 bases separated the two germline ends. The germline V gene encodes CDR1 SGHAT and CDR2 FQNNGV. CDR3 coding DNA: TGTGCCAGCAGCCCAGGGGTCGGGGAGCTGTTTTTT. Encoded protein: CASSPGVGELFF.

The chain is built from TRBV11-3 and TRBJ2-1; possibly TRBD1 or TRBD2 for D (6 bases each). The germline V gene has CDR1 SGHNT and CDR2 YENEEA. The CDR3 runs to 15 residues. Deletions cut 1 base from V and 1 base from J, with 8 bases between. The DNA for the CDR3 is TGTGCCAGCAGCTTAGGAGGGGGGTCCTACAATGAGCAGTTCTTC. Translation: CASSLGGGSYNEQFF. The variable domain in full, with the rest retrieved from reference TRBV11-3 and TRBJ2-1, is EAGVVQSPRYKIIEKKQPVAFWCNPISGHNTLYWYLQNLGQGPELLIRYENEEAVDDSQLPKDRFSAERLKGVDSTLKIQPAELGDSAVYLCASSLGGGSYNEQFFGPGTRLTVL.

A note on this clone: The same CDR3 arises from other DNA sequences in this sample as well. The chain is built from TRBV4-3 and TRBJ2-3; 8 bases align to TRBD1. Looked up from germline, CDR1 is LGHNA and CDR2 is YSLEER. CDR3 length: 14 residues. The trim removed 3 bases at V and 1 base at J, leaving 0 bases unmatched. CDR3 sequence (DNA): TGCGCCAGCAGCCAGGACAGGGGCACAGATACGCAGTATTTT. Protein product: CASSQDRGTDTQYF.

The chain recombines TRBV4-1 with TRBJ2-7; D gene uncertain. This CDR3 comprises 13 residues. Germline V CDR1 and CDR2: MGHRA, YSYEKL. V was clipped by 0 bases and J by 6 bases, with 9 bases between them. This CDR3 is CASSQDFSREQYF. CDR3 nucleotide sequence: TGCGCCAGCAGCCAAGACTTCAGCCGCGAGCAGTACTTC.

The rearrangement links TRBV5-5 to TRBJ1-2, with D possibly matching TRBD1 (5 bases). The V gene's germline CDR1 is SGHKS and CDR2 YYEKEE (reference sequence). There are 14 residues in the CDR3. V lost 4 bases and J 4 bases, leaving 14 bases between the germline ends. CDR3 sequence (DNA): TGTGCCAGCAGCCGCGGGACGGATCTCTATGGCTACACCTTC. It specifies CASSRGTDLYGYTF.

This sequence joins TRBV4-3 and TRBJ2-1, with D possibly TRBD1 on 6 matching bases. V was trimmed by 1 base and J by 7 bases, leaving 14 bases between them. The V gene's germline CDR1 is LGHNA and CDR2 YSLEER. This CDR3 is built from 15 residues. The CDR3 region is CASSQGTGTMNEQFF. In DNA, the CDR3 is TGCGCCAGCAGCCAAGGGACCGGGACAATGAATGAGCAGTTCTTC.

The rearrangement joins TRBV7-9 to TRBJ2-5; tentatively, D is TRBD2 (5 bases). Germline V gives CDR1 SEHNR, CDR2 FQNEAQ (reference sequence). The CDR3 is made up of 14 amino acids. V was pared by 5 bases and J by 3 bases, with 13 bases between. The CDR3 DNA is TGTGCCAGCAGCGACTACTTCCGGGAAGAGACCCAGTACTTC. This translates into CASSDYFREETQYF.